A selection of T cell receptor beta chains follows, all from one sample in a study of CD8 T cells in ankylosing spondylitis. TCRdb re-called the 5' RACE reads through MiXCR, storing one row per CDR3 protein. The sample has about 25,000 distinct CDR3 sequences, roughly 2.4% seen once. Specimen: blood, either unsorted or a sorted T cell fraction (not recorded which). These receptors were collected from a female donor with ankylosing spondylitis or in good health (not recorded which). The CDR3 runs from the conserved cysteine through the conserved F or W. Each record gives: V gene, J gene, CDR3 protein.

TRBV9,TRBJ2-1,CASSESSGGYNEQFF
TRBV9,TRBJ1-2,CASSPRDWGTTNYGYTF
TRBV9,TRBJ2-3,CASSVDGAHPADTQYF
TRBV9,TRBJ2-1,CASSVDMGEVHEQFF
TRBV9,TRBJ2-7,CASSVVASGGPQYF
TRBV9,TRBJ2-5,CASSGTSGGAVETQYF
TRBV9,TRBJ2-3,CASSVKGGFTDTQYF
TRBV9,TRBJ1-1,CASSPRTGLNTEAFF
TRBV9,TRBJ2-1,CASSPIKGAGSNEQFF
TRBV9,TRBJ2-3,CASSTHRDSSTDTQYF
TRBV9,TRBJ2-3,CASSVGFVGIGLDTQYF
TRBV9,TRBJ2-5,CASSVGLGSQETQYF
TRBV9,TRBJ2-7,CASSISPGQGYEQYF